These 24 T cell receptor beta chains share one sample of origin, sequenced in a study of spatial heterogeneity in lung cancer. TCRdb passed the 5' RACE reads through MiXCR, listing each CDR3 protein once. Among about 39,000 distinct CDR3 sequences, roughly 5.8% were seen once, and the ten largest hold around a tenth. As to time point: sample taken at primary tumor resection. Unsorted tumor, nontumor lung tissue or cryopreserved PBMC supplied the whole RNA. The sequenced sample was PBMCs, obtained at surgery. The receptors stem from a male donor with early-stage non-small cell lung cancer.

This clonotype was counted at least ten times. The rearrangement links TRBV11-2 to TRBJ2-1, with a tentative D call TRBD2 (5 bases). Germline V gene data show CDR1 as SGHAT and CDR2 as FQNNGV. This CDR3 region has 12 residues. With 7 bases removed from V and 8 bases from J, the gap between germline ends came to 12 bases. CDR3 amino acids: CASNRGNHEQFF. The CDR3 coding sequence is TGTGCCAGCAACCGGGGAAATCATGAGCAGTTCTTC.

This clonotype was counted many times. The chain uses TRBV28 and TRBJ1-3; no definite D call. Germline values: CDR1 MDHEN, CDR2 SYDVKM. The CDR3 sequence is 15 residues long. With 3 bases removed from V and 5 bases from J, the gap between germline ends came to 14 bases. CDR3 in amino acids: CASSFTASIRNTIYF. CDR3 DNA sequence: TGTGCCAGCAGTTTCACGGCCAGCATAAGAAACACCATATATTTT.

The V gene is TRBV18, the J gene TRBJ2-5, with 8 bases that match TRBD2. V was pared by 0 bases and J by 3 bases, with 3 bases of the junction left unmatched. There are 15 residues in the CDR3. Per germline, CDR1 KGHSH and CDR2 LQKENI. Written as DNA, the CDR3 is TGTGCCAGCTCACCACCGAATAGCGGGGAAGAGACCCAGTACTTC. Protein: CASSPPNSGEETQYF.

This clonotype was detected a few times. The gene calls are TRBV5-1 and TRBJ2-5; 13 bases are shared with TRBD2. Germline-derived CDR1 and CDR2 are SGHRS and YFSETQ. Unmatched junction bases numbered 6, after V lost 4 bases and J lost 6 bases. The CDR3 has 15 residues. In nucleotides, the CDR3 is TGCGCCAGCAGCCCGACTAGCGGGGGGCCGCAGACCCAGTACTTC. It is translated as CASSPTSGGPQTQYF.

At least ten counts were recorded for this clonotype. CDR3 DNA: TGTGCCAGCAGTTTGGGTGCCAAAAACATTCAGTACTTC. It codes for CASSLGAKNIQYF. V is TRBV28 and J is TRBJ2-4, with D hard to call. This CDR3 is built from 13 residues. The V gene's germline CDR1 is MDHEN and CDR2 SYDVKM. V was cut by 3 bases and J by 1 base, with 4 bases left in between.

This clonotype has a count of ten or more. The rearrangement joins TRBV6-6 to TRBJ1-3, with 7 bases lining up with TRBD1. There are 14 residues in the CDR3. J was trimmed by 2 bases and V by 6 bases; bases with no gene match: 4. Per the germline V gene, CDR1 is MNHNY and CDR2 is SVGAGI (reference sequence). CDR3 in DNA: TGTGCCAGCAGCTTGGGACAGACTGGAAACACCATATATTTT. As protein: CASSLGQTGNTIYF.

The CDR3 DNA follows: TGTGCCAGCAGCTTAGAGGTCAATGAGCAGTTCTTC. Translated: CASSLEVNEQFF. V is TRBV7-9 and J is TRBJ2-1; no clear D. In germline, CDR1 is SEHNR, CDR2 FQNEAQ (reference sequence). This CDR3 comprises 12 residues. V dropped 1 base and J dropped 6 bases, with 4 bases sitting between them.

The rearrangement links TRBV6-2 or TRBV6-3 to TRBJ2-1, with D possibly being TRBD1 or TRBD2 (5 bases each). Looked up from germline, CDR1 is MNHEY and CDR2 is SVGEGT. V gave up 5 bases and J gave up 10 bases, with 21 bases separating them. The CDR3 runs to 15 residues. CDR3 coding DNA: TGTGCCAGCAGTCCAGCCGGGACGAACAAGGGGGAGCAGTTCTTC. Its protein product is CASSPAGTNKGEQFF.

The chain carries TRBV9 and TRBJ1-1; D perhaps matches TRBD1 (5 bases). Germline-derived CDR1 and CDR2 are SGDLS and YYNGEE. CDR3 size: 11 residues. The V end was cut by 4 bases, the J end by 7 bases, with 8 bases between. In DNA form, the CDR3 reads TGTGCCAGCAGCCCAGGGAATGAAGCTTTCTTT. Protein: CASSPGNEAFF.

The chain uses TRBV5-5 and TRBJ2-5; no clear D gene. The V end lost 1 base, the J end lost 2 bases, and 9 bases lay between the germline ends. The germline V gene has CDR1 SGHKS and CDR2 YYEKEE (reference sequence). This CDR3 spans 14 amino acids. CDR3 DNA sequence: TGTGCCAGCAGCTTGTCGTACAGTCAAGAGACCCAGTACTTC. Amino acid sequence: CASSLSYSQETQYF.

V usage is TRBV18 and J usage is TRBJ1-1; 8 bases align to TRBD1. This CDR3 has 14 amino acids. CDR1 is KGHSH, CDR2 LQKENI, per germline. V lost 2 bases, J lost 6 bases, and 5 bases stayed unmatched. In DNA, the CDR3 is TGTGCCAGCTCACCAGACAGGGGCGTTTCTGAAGCTTTCTTT. Protein product: CASSPDRGVSEAFF.

In this sample, this clonotype turned up many times. This chain links TRBV20-1 with TRBJ2-7; 8 nucleotides agree with TRBD2. Germline V gives CDR1 DFQATT, CDR2 SNEGSKA (reference sequence). V shed 0 bases and J 4 bases; nucleotides not matched to a gene: 11. CDR3 length equals 16 residues. The CDR3 loop reads CSARDWRSGGGYEQYF. The CDR3 nucleotides read TGCAGTGCTAGAGACTGGAGGAGCGGGGGTGGGTACGAGCAGTACTTC.

This clonotype was counted many times. The chain recombines TRBV20-1 with TRBJ1-1; D may be TRBD1 (5 bases). Trimming pared 0 bases from V and 2 bases from J, leaving 10 bases between. CDR3 size: 14 residues. The germline CDR1 and CDR2 sequences are DFQATT and SNEGSKA (reference sequence). CDR3 protein: CSARDPRGNTEAFF. The CDR3 nucleotides are TGCAGTGCTAGAGATCCAAGGGGAAACACTGAAGCTTTCTTT.

This clonotype was seen ten or more times. The chain has TRBV7-8 and TRBJ2-5; 11 nucleotides match TRBD2. J gave up 7 bases and V 0 bases, and 4 bases lay outside the gene matches. CDR1 and CDR2 from the germline V gene are SGHVS and FQNEAQ. There are 15 residues in the CDR3. CDR3 region: CASSLARLAGGTQYF. CDR3 in DNA: TGTGCCAGCAGCTTAGCTCGGCTAGCGGGGGGGACCCAGTACTTC. Full variable domain (outside the CDR3, taken from reference TRBV7-8 and TRBJ2-5): GAGVSQSPRYKVAKRGQDVALRCDPISGHVSLFWYQQALGQGPEFLTYFQNEAQLDKSGLPSDRFFAERPEGSVSTLKIQRTQQEDSAVYLCASSLARLAGGTQYFGPGTRLLVL.

This clonotype has just a few counts. The rearrangement uses TRBV30 and TRBJ2-5, with D possibly TRBD1 on 5 matching bases. V was pared by 4 bases and J by 4 bases, with 16 bases between. Germline CDR1 is GTSNPN and CDR2 is SVGIG (reference sequence). This CDR3 is built from 14 residues. Here the CDR3 DNA reads TGTGCCTGGACCTACAGGATTCGGTCAGAGACCCAGTACTTC. This translates into CAWTYRIRSETQYF.

This clonotype was counted ten times or more. The chain links TRBV27 to TRBJ1-1; no clear D gene. V lost 4 bases to trimming and J lost 4 bases, with 13 bases between them. This CDR3 has 14 amino acids. Germline V gene lookup returns CDR1 MNHEY and CDR2 SMNVEV (reference sequence). CDR3 region: CASSYRRTVTEAFF. The CDR3 region has the DNA TGTGCCAGCAGTTACCGTAGAACAGTCACTGAAGCTTTCTTT.

This clonotype has ten or more counts. The chain employs TRBV29-1 and TRBJ2-5, with 7 bases fitting TRBD1. CDR3 size: 15 residues. Unmatched junction bases numbered 11, after V lost 4 bases and J lost 3 bases. CDR1 and CDR2 from the germline V gene are SQVTM and ANQGSEA. The CDR3 loop is CSVADRDSKEETQYF. CDR3 coding DNA: TGCAGCGTTGCAGACCGGGACAGTAAAGAAGAGACCCAGTACTTC.

V usage is TRBV12-3 or TRBV12-4 and J usage is TRBJ1-6, with unresolved D. Between the trimmed V and J ends, which lost 5 bases and 0 bases, there was a span of 11 bases. CDR3 length equals 16 residues. The DNA for the CDR3 is TGTGCCAGCAGTCTGGGAGGGAGCTCCTATAATTCACCCCTCCACTTT. Residues: CASSLGGSSYNSPLHF.

This clonotype has a count of ten or more. This chain uses TRBV2 with TRBJ2-5; tentatively, D is TRBD2 (5 bases). Trimming removed 4 bases from V and 2 bases from J, with 11 bases in between. The germline gives CDR1 SNHLY, CDR2 FYNNEI. The CDR3 sequence is 14 residues long. The CDR3 coding sequence is TGTGCCAGCAGTGCGATCGGAGGACAAGAGACCCAGTACTTC. The encoded protein is CASSAIGGQETQYF. Full variable domain (missing parts from reference TRBV2 and TRBJ2-5): EPEVTQTPSHQVTQMGQEVILRCVPISNHLYFYWYRQILGQKVEFLVSFYNNEISEKSEIFDDQFSVERPDGSNFTLKIRSTKLEDSAMYFCASSAIGGQETQYFGPGTRLLVL.

This clonotype was picked up many times. V is TRBV9 and J is TRBJ1-5; D perhaps matches TRBD1 (6 bases). Trimming stripped 3 bases from V and 0 bases from J, with 37 bases between. The CDR3 is 24 residues long. Germline CDR1 SGDLS, CDR2 YYNGEE. CDR3 protein: CASSAKWNRDTSQFPLNSNQPQHF. CDR3 in DNA: TGTGCCAGCAGCGCCAAATGGAACCGGGACACTTCACAGTTTCCGCTTAATAGCAATCAGCCCCAGCATTTT.

This clonotype was seen at least ten times. The chain couples TRBV4-2 to TRBJ1-2; TRBD1 aligns across 8 bases. In germline, CDR1 is LGHNA, CDR2 YNFKEQ. CDR3 length: 14 residues. V shed 0 bases and J 7 bases; nucleotides not matched to a gene: 4. CDR3 sequence: CASSQDQGASGYTF. In DNA form, the CDR3 reads TGTGCCAGCAGCCAAGATCAGGGGGCGTCTGGCTACACCTTC.

This clonotype has a count of ten or more. The J gene is TRBJ1-5, the V gene TRBV12-3 or TRBV12-4, with 9 positions matching TRBD1. This CDR3 is 17 amino acids long. Unmatched junction bases numbered 11, after V lost 5 bases and J lost 3 bases. The CDR3 here is CASSPPRQGGYNQPQHF. CDR3 DNA sequence: TGTGCCAGCAGTCCACCACGACAGGGGGGATACAATCAGCCCCAGCATTTT.

This clonotype was picked up many times. V gene TRBV24-1 combines with J gene TRBJ2-5; TRBD2 is a possible D gene (5 bases). CDR1 KGHDR and CDR2 SFDVKD come from the germline V gene. Deletions cut 3 bases from V and 5 bases from J, with 15 bases between. The length of the CDR3 is 15 residues. CDR3 region: CATSDAAAGGETQYF. CDR3 coding DNA: TGTGCCACCAGTGATGCAGCGGCGGGCGGGGAGACCCAGTACTTC.

This clonotype showed up many times. The rearrangement links TRBV6-1 to TRBJ1-5; D perhaps matches TRBD1 (5 bases). The CDR3 totals 16 residues. Trimming removed 3 bases at V and 0 bases at J, with 12 bases between. The germline V gene encodes CDR1 MNHNS and CDR2 SASEGT. The CDR3 sequence is CASSDNRLNSNQPQHF. CDR3 in DNA: TGTGCCAGCAGTGACAACAGGCTCAATAGCAATCAGCCCCAGCATTTT.